This T cell receptor beta chain originates from a study of cytomegalovirus exposure and HLA in healthy donors. Study results and caveats: Reportedly, diagnosis of cytomegalovirus status by the classifier showed high specificity and sensitivity. Cytomegalovirus association was listed for about 180 TCR beta chains. The authors assumed roughly uniform sequencing depth across donors for presence/absence analyses. In a later analysis, HLA-C alleles had the fewest associated TCRs, DRB1 alleles the most.

Both 60 Vbeta primers and 13 Jbeta primers went into the PCR. TCRdb's table, derived via immunoSEQ multiplex PCR, lists solely in-frame clones and lacks some. This sample's table reports under 200,000 clones. Comments on this clone: As yet, its antigen is unknown.

Germline V gene data show CDR1 as SGHTA and CDR2 as FQGNSA. The CDR3 runs to 14 residues. Trimming took 6 bases from V and 1 from J; bases not matched to a gene: 4. The sample taken for sequencing was PBMCs. V gene TRBV7-2 combines with J gene TRBJ1-1; TRBD1 matches at 8 bases. This sequence originates from a man between 25 and 39 years old in good health and CMV-seronegative. In DNA, the CDR3 is TGTGCCAGCAGGTTGACAGGGGAGAACACTGAAGCTTTCTTT. Translation gives CASRLTGENTEAFF.